Listed here is a single TCR beta chain. The antigen this receptor binds is unknown. No base quality information exists; no much larger clone differs at one position. Taken from cysteine to phenylalanine, the CDR3 has 16 residues. Only the CDR3 region is kept as DNA, spanning 48 bases read in frame from base 1. Reading the germline V gene gives CDR1 MDHEN and CDR2 SYDVKM. Germline trimming amounts to 9 bases on V and 5 bases on J, with 16 as the count of junction bases outside the gene matches. This sample stems from a study of cytomegalovirus exposure and HLA in healthy donors (TCRdb year 2017). Regarding the research as a whole: An earlier analysis of fewer than 750 of the donors reported 276 Gb of sequence data and 117 million unique TCR beta sequences obtained from 150 million to 200 million T cells. An early release covering more than 500 HLA-typed donors comprised about 300 gigabases of sequencing data and approximately 80 million unique TCR sequences. Of the roughly 400 genotyped donors, around 81% fell in the genetic ancestry cluster associated with self-reported Caucasian donors. The aim of the study was to test whether cataloging public T cell receptors could identify signatures of past pathogen exposure. Using immunosequencing, the study profiled T cell repertoires from roughly 650 subjects and related those repertoires to cytomegalovirus serostatus. Along with the roughly 700-subject first cohort, a separate validation cohort of over a hundred different subjects was used. To predict cytomegalovirus infection status, the study brought together high-throughput TCR immunosequencing, statistical association of individual TCRs with disease status, and machine learning. A later analysis re-analyzed previously published TCR beta repertoires from 666 donors and added high-resolution HLA genotyping to study TCR occurrence patterns. Rather than using new phenotypic data, the later analysis identified candidate immune exposures from TCR beta sequences and from how often those sequences occurred across donors. In an earlier analysis of a few hundred of the donors, high-throughput TCR beta sequencing was used to judge whether each TCR beta V gene segment behaved as functional or pseudogenic. Donor age, sex, ethnicity and CMV serostatus were compiled together with the repertoire data. Genome-wide SNP genotypes for about 60% of the 666 donors were used in a later genetic analysis, which treated that subset as a discovery cohort. All discovery cohort repertoires had been generated on a single sequencing platform. Class I and class II HLA loci were covered by the typing at four-digit resolution. Typing coverage varied by locus: 629-630 donors for A, B, C, DRB1 and DQB1; approximately 520 for DQA1; about 600 for DPA1; 450 to 480 for DPB1. Roughly 5 DR-DQ haplotypes were handled as single units for association and clustering, since linkage in the cohort was strong. Among over 350 genotyped donors of the cohort, an average of approximately 240,000 unique TCR beta nucleotide sequences were sequenced per donor, approximately 20% of them non-productive.

Study-level results and caveats: The sequencing pipeline was judged likely to have produced a cluster of highly shared sequence variants as a technical artifact. Because counts were too low, approximately 15 rarely observed V segments, including chromosome 9 orphons, were excluded from the earlier analysis of around 590 of the donors. Immune exposure information for the cohort was limited to CMV serostatus. The authors suggested that the approach could potentially be extended to other disease states and immunological phenotypes. Correlated functional status among segregating V segments might be attributable to linkage disequilibrium, but an unknown experimental factor could not be ruled out. In a later analysis, HLA-associated TCR beta chains showed more clonal expansion and lower generation probabilities than non-associated chains that were equally common. When HLA alleles, especially DR and DQ, strongly co-occurred, TCR associations were difficult to assign to individual alleles. A later analysis found that TCR association rates varied across HLA loci, with DRB1 alleles showing the most associated TCRs and HLA-C alleles the fewest. A further reported finding was that TCR beta sequences accurately predicted the HLA-A and HLA-B alleles for most subjects in the first cohort. In a later analysis, several top co-occurrence clusters were reported to appear linked to parvovirus B19, influenza, CMV and Epstein-Barr virus. Broadly in line with IMGT annotations, most TCR beta V segments showed up in productive rearrangements about 87% or about 30% of the time in an earlier analysis of roughly 590 of the donors. A few of the identified cytomegalovirus-associated TCR beta chains were confirmed in vitro to be specific for cytomegalovirus antigens. Most CMV-associated TCR beta chains appeared to be HLA-restricted in a later analysis, and the HLA associations seemed to be driven largely by CMV exposure. The 87-base-pair reads could not distinguish some IMGT-functional V segments, including TRBV6-2 and TRBV6-3, so those segments were excluded. In a later genetic analysis, fewer N-insertions in productive TCRs were reported among donors in an Asian-associated ancestry cluster than the roughly 700-donor mean. In a later genetic analysis, a missense DCLRE1C variant was associated with V-gene and J-gene trimming of TCR beta chains, and the association was replicated in an independent cohort. In both the original and validation cohorts, the classifier was reported to diagnose cytomegalovirus status with high specificity and sensitivity. Most TCR sequences were observed very rarely across donors, whereas some public TCRs were present in many individuals. In a later analysis, some 17,000 TCR beta sequences were associated with specific HLA alleles at a false discovery rate of 0.05. The presence/absence analyses assumed that sequencing depth was roughly uniform across donors, and that assumption may not be true. Because some donors lacked HLA typing at each locus, the association tests relied only on the typed subset. In the study, around 150 TCR beta chains were listed as associated with cytomegalovirus. The cohort was sequenced for TCR beta chains only, and without alpha or paired-chain data the features that could be detected were limited.

Library prep was done by the immunoSEQ multiplex PCR assay. For the multiplex PCR, a mixture combining 60 forward primers for TCR Vbeta segments and 13 reverse primers for TCR Jbeta segments was used. The CDR3 region of rearranged TCR beta genes was amplified from genomic DNA by a multiplex PCR assay. On the Illumina HiSeq System, the amplified TCR beta libraries were sequenced as 87-base-pair reads. The authors' pipeline ran thus. In a later analysis, tens of millions of unique TCR beta chains were counted across the 650 to 750 repertoires, and roughly 11 million of these chains were shared by at least two donors. Raw reads were error-corrected and collapsed into unique sequences with a nearest-neighbor algorithm that merged closely related sequences to remove PCR and sequencing errors. V, D and J gene segments were assigned by aligning CDR3 sequences to IMGT reference sequences. For a sequence to be retained, a match of at least six nucleotides to both a V gene segment and a J gene segment was required. Rearrangements were called productive when the CDR3 lacked stop codons and stayed in frame with V and J; all others were non-productive. Following IMGT convention, CDR3 was defined as the stretch from the second conserved V-encoded cysteine to the conserved J-encoded phenylalanine. The earlier analysis of about 560 of the donors excluded any sequence lacking an unambiguous match to a single V gene segment. An earlier analysis of a few hundred of the donors called V segments functional above 56.7% productive rearrangements and segregating when the between-donor standard deviation exceeded 5%. To diagnose cytomegalovirus status from the catalog of TCR beta chain sequences, a statistical classification framework was built. In a later analysis, V and J genes were assigned by comparing TCR nucleotide sequences against IMGT/GENE-DB human TR gene sequences. The TCRdist pipeline was used in a later analysis to assign CDR3 sequences and most-parsimonious VDJ recombination scenarios. In a later analysis, every TCR beta chain was defined by the combination of its CDR3 amino acid sequence and its V-gene family, and reads without a unique V-gene family were dropped. In a later analysis, 500 to 650 highly shared, low-generation-probability nucleotide sequences were removed to address suspected cross-contamination and a sequencing artifact. In a later analysis, a clonal expansion index was calculated for each public chain from normalized within-repertoire ranks of inferred template counts. A later analysis computed generation probabilities with a VDJ recombination model fitted to out-of-frame rearrangements, and checked the results against IGoR. A later analysis scored TCR-TCR, TCR-HLA and TCR-CMV co-occurrence with hypergeometric tests, applying a repertoire-size bias correction to TCR pairs. To estimate false discovery rates, a later analysis permuted the HLA or CMV assignments 20 times. In a later analysis, co-occurring TCRs were grouped using DBSCAN, and TCRdist sequence similarity was added for clustering within HLA-allele-positive subsets. Repertoires with fewer than 30,000 or more than 120,000 public chains were left out of co-occurrence clustering, as were several repertoires with anomalous nucleotide sharing. TCRdb took over this immuneACCESS table, retaining in-frame rearrangements with V and J assigned. Such tables are incomplete; in checked studies, under half of the missing clones stem from an unresolved V gene, and the remainder is unexplained. The DNA was the basis for D and trimming; V, J and clone size are from that table. This sample lists tens of thousands of clones; approximately 70% were detected once. Of the sample, roughly 4.5% is held by the ten largest clones.

The cohort comprised more than 550 healthy bone marrow donors. Cohort members were all nominally healthy when sampled, although unrecorded immune exposures were likely present. The donor was CMV seropositive and belonged to the group of a few hundred seropositive cohort members. A peripheral blood sample was collected from each donor, and TCR beta sequencing was performed on peripheral blood mononuclear cells. The Qiagen DNeasy Blood Extraction Kit was used to extract genomic DNA from the blood cell samples. The receptor chain draws on TRBV28 and TRBJ2-7, and 10 bases in between align with TRBD2. The clonotype comes from a man in his fifties or sixties in good health and CMV-seropositive. The sample comprised PBMCs. The CDR3 is CASKQLGLAVGDEQYF. The DNA sequence is TGTGCCAGTAAACAGTTAGGACTAGCGGTCGGCGACGAGCAGTACTTC.